The 23 T cell receptor beta chains listed next were all sequenced from one sample in a study of identical twins. MiXCR, run by TCRdb on the 5' RACE reads, gives a single entry per CDR3 protein. The repertoire holds 520,000 or so distinct CDR3 sequences, with approximately 22% as singletons. This sample was also put to use in a study of T cells expressing NK-cell markers.

Sequenced sample: CD4+ T cells sorted from blood. These receptors all come from a woman between 18 and 30 years old in good health.

This clonotype was counted only a few times. J is TRBJ2-1 and V is TRBV11-3, with 7 nucleotides matching TRBD2. The V gene end was trimmed by 0 bases and the J gene end by 15 bases; junction bases not matched to a gene: 8. The CDR3 extends over 13 amino acids. Looked up from germline, CDR1 is SGHNT and CDR2 is YENEEA. The CDR3 is CASSLDPGEGGFF. CDR3 bases: TGTGCCAGCAGCTTAGACCCCGGGGAGGGCGGGTTCTTC.

The chain has TRBV5-1 and TRBJ2-5; 7 bases agree with TRBD1. V lost 6 bases to trimming and J lost 3 bases; unmatched junction nucleotides: 8. Germline assignment: CDR1 SGHRS and CDR2 YFSETQ. The CDR3 length is 14 residues. This chain's CDR3 is CASTSGQAEETQYF. CDR3 in DNA: TGCGCCAGCACCTCCGGACAGGCCGAAGAGACCCAGTACTTC.

The chain carries TRBV9 and TRBJ1-1; D possibly corresponds to TRBD1 (5 bases). The CDR3 is made up of 14 amino acids. V was clipped by 1 base and J by 1 base, with 8 bases between them. Germline V gene data show CDR1 as SGDLS and CDR2 as YYNGEE. For the CDR3, the DNA is TGTGCCAGCAGCGTAACCCAGGGGAACACTGAAGCTTTCTTT. It translates to CASSVTQGNTEAFF.

This clonotype was picked up a small number of times. The chain couples TRBV15 to TRBJ1-1, with TRBD1 as a possible D gene (5 bases). This CDR3 region has 15 residues. V was shortened by 0 bases and J by 6 bases, with 14 bases between the two germline ends. The germline CDR1 and CDR2 sequences are LNHNV and YYDKDF (reference sequence). CDR3 protein: CATSRDRTGTPEAFF. The CDR3 DNA reads as TGTGCCACCAGCAGAGACCGAACGGGGACCCCTGAAGCTTTCTTT.

This clonotype turned up a few times. The J gene is TRBJ2-3, the V gene TRBV7-8, with D possibly TRBD2 on 6 matching bases. Germline V gene sequence: CDR1 SGHVS, CDR2 FQNEAQ. V dropped 5 bases and J dropped 0 bases, with 12 bases sitting between them. The CDR3 is 15 residues long. The DNA of the CDR3 is TGTGCCAGCAGCGCCCGACTAGACAGCACAGATACGCAGTATTTT. Translation gives CASSARLDSTDTQYF.

This clonotype has only a few counts. The rearrangement joins TRBV5-1 to TRBJ2-7; possibly TRBD1 for D (6 bases). V lost 0 bases and J 2 bases, leaving 6 bases between the germline ends. The CDR3 is 13 residues long. Germline V gene lookup returns CDR1 SGHRS and CDR2 YFSETQ. The CDR3 region has the DNA TGCGCCAGCAGCTTGGGGGACACCTACGAGCAGTACTTC. It encodes CASSLGDTYEQYF.

This chain links TRBV6-1 with TRBJ1-3; D might be TRBD1 (5 bases). Germline CDR1 MNHNS, CDR2 SASEGT. There are 16 residues in the CDR3. V dropped 6 bases and J dropped 4 bases, with 19 bases sitting between them. CDR3 nucleotide sequence: TGTGCCAGCAGAGCGAGCAGGGATCGGTCAGGAAACACCATATATTTT. As protein: CASRASRDRSGNTIYF.

The chain combines TRBV5-6 with TRBJ1-1; D is undetermined. The V gene's germline CDR1 is SGHDT and CDR2 YYEEEE. This CDR3 is 12 amino acids long. V lost 2 bases to trimming and J lost 11 bases, with 13 bases between them. In DNA form, the CDR3 reads TGTGCCAGCAGCTTTGAGACCCTTGGGGCTTTCTTT. Translating gives CASSFETLGAFF.

In this sample, this clonotype turned up a few times. The CDR3 coding sequence is TGCAGTGCTAGAGTGGGGTCTAACACTGAAGCTTTCTTT. It yields the protein CSARVGSNTEAFF. The rearrangement joins TRBV20-1 to TRBJ1-1, with D uncertain. Trimming cost V 1 base and J 2 bases, with 8 bases left between them. Germline CDR1 reads DFQATT; CDR2 reads SNEGSKA (reference sequence). This CDR3 has 13 amino acids.

This clonotype occurred a few times. The chain links TRBV12-3 or TRBV12-4 to TRBJ1-4, with unresolved D. The CDR3 sequence is 11 residues long. V was clipped by 6 bases and J by 8 bases, with 7 bases between them. The CDR3 here is CASSPAEKLFF. CDR3 sequence (DNA): TGTGCCAGCAGCCCGGCGGAAAAACTGTTTTTT.

A few counts support this clonotype. The chain joins TRBV20-1 to TRBJ2-5; D is undetermined. Trimming removed 6 bases from V and 5 bases from J, with 28 bases in between. CDR1 is DFQATT and CDR2 is SNEGSKA in the germline V gene (reference sequence). CDR3 length: 17 amino acids. The CDR3 protein is CSAESPLGSGRRETQYF. DNA for the CDR3: TGCAGTGCCGAGTCCCCCTTGGGATCTGGGCGTAGGGAGACCCAGTACTTC.

This chain connects TRBV20-1 to TRBJ2-3; no clear D gene. CDR1 DFQATT and CDR2 SNEGSKA come from the germline V gene (reference sequence). V was shortened by 2 bases and J by 5 bases, with 11 bases between the two germline ends. This CDR3 is 13 amino acids long. The CDR3 DNA sequence: TGCAGTGCTAGACGCCTTCCTCAAGATACGCAGTATTTT. Protein product: CSARRLPQDTQYF.

The V call is TRBV15, the J call TRBJ2-2, with 8 bases that match TRBD1. CDR3 size: 14 residues. With 5 bases clipped from V and 4 bases from J, the junction kept 3 bases outside the gene matches. Germline assignment: CDR1 LNHNV and CDR2 YYDKDF (reference sequence). The CDR3 bases are TGTGCCACCAGCCCCGGACAGGGCACCGGGGAGCTGTTTTTT. Amino acid sequence: CATSPGQGTGELFF.

This clonotype was detected only a few times. The genes are TRBV7-2 and TRBJ1-1, with 7 bases matching TRBD1. Germline CDR1 is SGHTA and CDR2 is FQGNSA. V shed 1 base, J shed 10 bases, and the junction held 9 bases outside the gene matches. The CDR3 is made up of 14 amino acids. The CDR3, as DNA: TGTGCCAGCAGCTTAGATCGGGGCAGGGGGGGAGCTTTCTTT. Translated: CASSLDRGRGGAFF.

The CDR3: CSVGDYQPQHF. CDR3 nucleotides: TGCAGCGTGGGAGACTATCAGCCCCAGCATTTT. The rearrangement joins TRBV29-1 to TRBJ1-5, with no clear D. The V end lost 6 bases, the J end lost 5 bases, and 8 bases lay between the germline ends. The CDR3 is 11 amino acids. The germline CDR1 and CDR2 sequences are SQVTM and ANQGSEA.

This clonotype was seen only once. The gene calls are TRBV5-5 and TRBJ2-3; 8 bases fit TRBD2. This CDR3 is 17 amino acids long. Germline CDR1 and CDR2: SGHKS and YYEKEE (reference sequence). V gave up 2 bases and J gave up 4 bases; unmatched junction bases: 12. Written as DNA, the CDR3 is TGTGCCAGCAGCTTCGGCCGAGCCCGCGGGAGGTCAGATACGCAGTATTTT. Amino acid sequence: CASSFGRARGRSDTQYF.

The chain joins TRBV5-6 to TRBJ1-4; TRBD1 is a possible D gene (5 bases). CDR3 length: 14 residues. The germline CDR1 and CDR2 sequences are SGHDT and YYEEEE. Trimming shortened V by 5 bases and J by 7 bases, and 15 bases separated the two germline ends. CDR3 coding DNA: TGTGCCAGCAGTTATAGGCAGGGCAGTGAAAAACTGTTTTTT. Protein: CASSYRQGSEKLFF.

The gene calls are TRBV18 and TRBJ1-6; no reliable D call. CDR1 is KGHSH, CDR2 LQKENI, per germline. The CDR3 has 14 amino acids. With 2 bases removed from V and 7 bases from J, the gap between germline ends came to 9 bases. This CDR3 is CASSPTSQNSPLHF. In nucleotides, the CDR3 is TGTGCCAGCTCACCAACCTCCCAGAATTCACCCCTCCACTTT. Full variable domain (missing parts from reference TRBV18 and TRBJ1-6): NAGVMQNPRHLVRRRGQEARLRCSPMKGHSHVYWYRQLPEEGLKFMVYLQKENIIDESGMPKERFSAEFPKEGPSILRIQQVVRGDSAAYFCASSPTSQNSPLHFGNGTRLTVT.

This clonotype was seen a few times. The chain employs TRBV9 and TRBJ2-3; 9 bases are a match to TRBD1. The CDR3 contains 13 residues. Germline V CDR1 and CDR2: SGDLS, YYNGEE. With V trimmed by 6 bases and J by 6 bases, 5 bases remained unmatched. The CDR3, as DNA: TGTGCCAGCACCCGGACAGGGGTGGATACGCAGTATTTT. It yields the protein CASTRTGVDTQYF.

This sequence joins TRBV6-5 and TRBJ2-7; 8 bases align to TRBD2. This CDR3 spans 16 amino acids. Germline V gene sequence: CDR1 MNHEY, CDR2 SVGAGI. The ends lost 2 bases at V and 5 bases at J; junction bases unmatched: 11. As DNA, the CDR3 is TGTGCCAGCAGTTACCCATTGGCGGGGGGCGGCCACGAGCAGTACTTC. Residues: CASSYPLAGGGHEQYF.

This clonotype was picked up a small number of times. The J gene is TRBJ1-1, the V gene TRBV12-3 or TRBV12-4; TRBD1 might be the D (6 bases). Trimming took off 8 bases at V and 8 bases at J, with 12 bases between the two ends. This CDR3 comprises 11 residues. This CDR3 is CASRDISEAFF. The CDR3 DNA is TGTGCCAGCCGGGACATTTCGGAAGCTTTCTTT.

This chain connects TRBV7-9 to TRBJ1-2; the D is unclear. Trimming cost V 1 base and J 12 bases, with 12 bases left between them. CDR1 and CDR2 (germline): SEHNR, FQNEAQ (reference sequence). The CDR3 consists of 12 residues. The DNA of the CDR3 is TGTGCCAGCAGCTTAGAAAGGGTTTTAGACACCTTC. Amino acids: CASSLERVLDTF.

This clonotype was observed a handful of times. The conserved phenylalanine or tryptophan normally closing the CDR3 is absent here, so this likely arose from a read error. The chain has TRBV29-1 and TRBJ1-1; D is unresolved. Trimming took off 7 bases at V and 0 bases at J, with 9 bases between the two ends. Germline V gene data show CDR1 as SQVTM and CDR2 as ANQGSEA. The CDR3 contains 12 residues. The CDR3 DNA sequence: TGCAGCGGAGGTTCGGTGAACACTGAAGCTTTCCTT. It encodes CSGGSVNTEAFL.